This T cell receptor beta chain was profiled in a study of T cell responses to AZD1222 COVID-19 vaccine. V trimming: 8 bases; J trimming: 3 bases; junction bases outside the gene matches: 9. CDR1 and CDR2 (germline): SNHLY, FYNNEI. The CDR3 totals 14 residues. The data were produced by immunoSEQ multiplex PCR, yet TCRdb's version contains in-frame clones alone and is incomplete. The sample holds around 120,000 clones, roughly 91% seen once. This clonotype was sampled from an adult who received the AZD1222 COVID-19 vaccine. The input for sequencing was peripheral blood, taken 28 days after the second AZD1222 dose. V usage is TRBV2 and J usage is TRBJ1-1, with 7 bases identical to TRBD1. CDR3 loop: CASAKTGRDTEAFF. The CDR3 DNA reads TGTGCCAGCGCAAAGACAGGGAGGGACACTGAAGCTTTCTTT.